Reported below is one T cell receptor beta chain. CDR1 ENHRY and CDR2 SYGVKD come from the germline V gene. The CDR3 spans 13 residues. The J segment lost 7 bases and the V segment lost 11 bases, leaving 13 bases of the junction unmatched. The data belong to a study of blood T cell repertoires in COVID-19. The wider study: Acute and convalescent COVID-19 samples came from the United States, Italy and Spain. Sample material is recorded as cDNA or gDNA derived from T cells, B-cell-depleted T cells, or PBMCs.

Original handling: Reference gene primer amplification gave nucleated cell count estimates. Only in-frame clones appear in the TCRdb table, and some are missing; sequencing was by immunoSEQ multiplex PCR. That table is the source of V, J and clone size, and D and trimming were worked out from the DNA. The top ten clones hold around 5% of a sample with around 64,000 clones, about 89% of them seen once. The clonotype was recovered from a man in his fifties or sixties with active COVID-19. Sequencing input: peripheral blood. The rearrangement uses TRBV10-3 and TRBJ2-7; TRBD2 matches 8 bases. The CDR3 DNA is TGTGCCCACGGCCAGCGGGAGCCGGGAGAGCAGTACTTC. It is translated as CAHGQREPGEQYF.